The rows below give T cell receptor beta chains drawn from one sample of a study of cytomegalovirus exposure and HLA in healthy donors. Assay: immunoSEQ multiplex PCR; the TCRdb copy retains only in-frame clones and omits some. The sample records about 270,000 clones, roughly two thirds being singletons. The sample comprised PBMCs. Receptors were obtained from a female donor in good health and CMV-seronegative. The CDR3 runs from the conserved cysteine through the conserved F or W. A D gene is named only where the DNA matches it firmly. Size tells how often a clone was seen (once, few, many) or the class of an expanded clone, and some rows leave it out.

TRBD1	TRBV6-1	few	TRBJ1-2	CASRFDRGGYTF	TGTGCCAGCCGATTCGACAGGGGAGGCTACACCTTC
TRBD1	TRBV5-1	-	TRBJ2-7	CASSSSGTGGYEQYF	TGCGCCAGCAGCTCTTCCGGGACAGGGGGTTACGAGCAGTACTTC
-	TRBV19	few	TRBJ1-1	CASSIKKGMEAFF	TGTGCCAGTAGTATAAAGAAGGGGATGGAAGCTTTCTTT
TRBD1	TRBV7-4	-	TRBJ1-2	CASSLGDSSNYGYTF	TGTGCCAGCAGCTTAGGGGACAGTTCTAACTATGGCTACACCTTC
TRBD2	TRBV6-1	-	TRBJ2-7	CASKSEAGPSYEQYF	TGTGCCAGCAAATCCGAAGCGGGGCCTTCCTACGAGCAGTACTTC
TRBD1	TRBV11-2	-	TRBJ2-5	CASSWGQGGTQYF	TGTGCCAGCAGCTGGGGACAGGGGGGGACCCAGTACTTC
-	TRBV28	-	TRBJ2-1	CASSYPRLGYNEQFF	TGTGCCAGCAGTTACCCGCGGCTAGGCTACAATGAGCAGTTCTTC
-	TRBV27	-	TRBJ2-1	CASSPSGDRAYNEQFF	TGTGCCAGCAGCCCGTCGGGGGACCGTGCCTACAATGAGCAGTTCTTC
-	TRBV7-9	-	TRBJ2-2	CASNPTAGTGELFF	TGTGCCAGCAATCCAACTGCGGGCACCGGGGAGCTGTTTTTT
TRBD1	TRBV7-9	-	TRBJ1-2	CASSRIGQGGYGYTF	TGTGCCAGCAGCCGGATCGGGCAGGGGGGCTATGGCTACACCTTC
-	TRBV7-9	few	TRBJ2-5	CASSLGQYTEETQYF	TGTGCCAGCAGCTTAGGACAGTATACCGAAGAGACCCAGTACTTC
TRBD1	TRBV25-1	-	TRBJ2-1	CASSGWGQGRNEQFF	TGTGCCAGCAGTGGTTGGGGACAGGGAAGAAATGAGCAGTTCTTC
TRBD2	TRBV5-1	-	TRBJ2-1	CASTTGAGGPNNEQFF	TGCGCCAGCACCACAGGAGCGGGAGGGCCGAACAATGAGCAGTTCTTC
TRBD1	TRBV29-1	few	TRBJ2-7	CSAAPPGTETDEQYF	TGCAGCGCTGCACCGCCCGGGACAGAGACAGATGAGCAGTACTTC
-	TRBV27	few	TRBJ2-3	CASSYQTVTDTQYF	TGTGCCAGCAGTTATCAGACTGTTACAGATACGCAGTATTTT
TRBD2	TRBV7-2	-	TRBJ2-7	CASSGVLGLAVYEQYF	TGTGCCAGCAGCGGAGTATTAGGACTAGCGGTGTACGAGCAGTACTTC
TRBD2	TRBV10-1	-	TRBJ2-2	CASPEREANTGELFF	TGCGCCAGCCCGGAGCGGGAGGCGAACACCGGGGAGCTGTTTTTT
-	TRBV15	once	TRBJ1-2	CATSRDLGGLANYGYTF	TGTGCCACCAGCAGAGATCTGGGGGGGCTGGCTAACTATGGCTACACCTTC
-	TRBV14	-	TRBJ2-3	CASSLLRDTQYF	TGTGCCAGCAGCCTGTTACGGGATACGCAGTATTTT
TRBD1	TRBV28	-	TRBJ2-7	CASSPSGTGVGYEQYF	TGTGCCAGCAGTCCCTCCGGAACAGGGGTTGGCTACGAGCAGTACTTC
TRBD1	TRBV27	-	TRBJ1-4	CASAPGQGREKLFF	TGTGCCAGTGCCCCGGGACAGGGAAGAGAAAAACTGTTTTTT
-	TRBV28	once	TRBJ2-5	CASRRGRGETQYF	TGTGCCAGCAGGAGGGGGCGGGGAGAGACCCAGTACTTC
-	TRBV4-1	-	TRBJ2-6	CASGHERLSGANVLTF	TGCGCCAGCGGTCACGAGAGACTTTCTGGGGCCAACGTCCTGACTTTC
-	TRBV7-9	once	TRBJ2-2	CASSLASRAGTGELFF	TGTGCCAGCAGCTTAGCGAGCCGGGCGGGAACCGGGGAGCTGTTTTTT
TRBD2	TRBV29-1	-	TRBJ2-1	CSVDALAGSYNEQFF	TGCAGCGTTGATGCCCTAGCGGGATCCTACAATGAGCAGTTCTTC
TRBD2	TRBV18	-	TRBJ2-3	CASSLGGGTDTQYF	TGTGCCAGCTCACTCGGGGGGGGCACAGATACGCAGTATTTT
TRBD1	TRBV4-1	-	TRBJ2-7	CASSQVPGQSYEQYF	TGCGCCAGCAGCCAGGTCCCGGGACAGAGCTACGAGCAGTACTTC
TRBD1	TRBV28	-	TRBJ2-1	CASSFTGTGLQGNNEQFF	TGTGCCAGCAGTTTCACCGGGACAGGGTTACAGGGAAACAATGAGCAGTTCTTC
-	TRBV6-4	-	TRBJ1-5	CASSDPLNQPQHF	TGTGCCAGCAGTGACCCACTCAATCAGCCCCAGCATTTT
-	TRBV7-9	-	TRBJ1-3	CASSPPGFAGNTIYF	TGTGCCAGCAGCCCCCCAGGCTTCGCTGGAAACACCATATATTTT
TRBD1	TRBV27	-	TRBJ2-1	CAEKDWQGAYNEQFF	TGTGCCGAAAAAGATTGGCAGGGGGCCTACAATGAGCAGTTCTTC
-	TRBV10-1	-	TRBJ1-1	CASSESPRRADTEAFF	TGCGCCAGCAGTGAGTCCCCCCGCAGGGCTGACACTGAAGCTTTCTTT
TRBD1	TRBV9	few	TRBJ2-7	CASSADRASYEQYF	TGTGCCAGCAGCGCGGACAGGGCCTCCTACGAGCAGTACTTC
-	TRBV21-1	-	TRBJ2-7	CASRPGLYEQYF	TGTGCCAGCAGACCAGGTCTATACGAGCAGTACTTC
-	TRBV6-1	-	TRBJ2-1	CASSVLQGGNEQFF	TGTGCCAGCAGTGTCCTCCAGGGAGGCAATGAGCAGTTCTTC
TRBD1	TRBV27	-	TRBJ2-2	CASSLRTGTTTTGELFF	TGTGCCAGCAGTCTACGGACAGGGACGACGACCACCGGGGAGCTGTTTTTT
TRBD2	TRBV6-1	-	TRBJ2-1	CASSESTSGSFNEQFF	TGTGCCAGCAGTGAATCTACTAGCGGGAGCTTCAATGAGCAGTTCTTC
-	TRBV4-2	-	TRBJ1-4	CASSPRGLEKLFF	TGTGCCAGCAGCCCGAGAGGGTTAGAAAAACTGTTTTTT
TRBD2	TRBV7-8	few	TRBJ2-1	CASSYPTSEDNEQFF	TGTGCCAGCAGCTACCCGACTAGCGAAGACAATGAGCAGTTCTTC
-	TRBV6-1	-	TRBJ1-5	CASSEEGAGLNQPQHF	TGTGCCAGCAGTGAAGAAGGGGCCGGGTTAAATCAGCCCCAGCATTTT
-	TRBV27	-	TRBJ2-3	CASSPTGRGQYF	TGTGCCAGCAGCCCAACCGGCAGGGGGCAGTATTTT
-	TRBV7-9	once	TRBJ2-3	CASSLGGLFADTQYF	TGTGCCAGCAGCTTAGGGGGACTCTTCGCAGATACGCAGTATTTT
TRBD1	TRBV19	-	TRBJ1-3	CASSMDRIGNTIYF	TGTGCCAGTAGTATGGACAGGATCGGAAACACCATATATTTT
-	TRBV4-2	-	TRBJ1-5	CASSQDRGNQPQHF	TGTGCCAGCAGCCAAGACAGGGGAAATCAGCCCCAGCATTTT
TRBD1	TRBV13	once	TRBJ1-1	CASSLRTGGRVDTEAFF	TGTGCCAGCAGCTTAAGGACAGGGGGCAGGGTAGACACTGAAGCTTTCTTT
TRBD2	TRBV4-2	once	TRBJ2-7	CASSLERGGRVREQYF	TGTGCCAGCAGTCTGGAAAGAGGCGGGAGGGTAAGGGAGCAGTACTTC
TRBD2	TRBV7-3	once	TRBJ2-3	CASRVGAGVIDTQYF	TGTGCCAGCAGGGTCGGGGCGGGAGTGATAGATACGCAGTATTTT
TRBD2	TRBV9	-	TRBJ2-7	CASSDSSGSSYEQYF	TGTGCCAGCAGCGACTCTAGCGGGAGCTCCTACGAGCAGTACTTC
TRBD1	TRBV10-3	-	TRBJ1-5	CAIIRPGQGLISNQPQHF	TGTGCCATCATTCGACCGGGACAGGGGCTTATTAGCAATCAGCCCCAGCATTTT
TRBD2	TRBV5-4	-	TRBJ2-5	CASSPGTAPYSGSTETQYF	TGTGCCAGCAGCCCAGGTACTGCTCCCTATAGCGGGAGTACAGAGACCCAGTACTTC
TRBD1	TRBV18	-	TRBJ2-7	CASSPGTGVVYEQYF	TGTGCCAGCTCACCAGGGACAGGGGTCGTCTACGAGCAGTACTTC
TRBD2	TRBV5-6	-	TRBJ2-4	CASSWEGLNKNIQYF	TGTGCCAGCAGCTGGGAGGGGTTAAACAAAAACATTCAGTACTTC
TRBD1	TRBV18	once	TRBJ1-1	CASSPLSGTGFSSAEAFF	TGTGCCAGCTCACCACTTTCCGGGACAGGTTTTTCGAGCGCTGAAGCTTTCTTT